In its sample, the clone carrying this T cell receptor (beta chain) was seen many times. The antigen remains undetermined. Unsorted whole blood yielded the blood RNA, and germline DNA was also extracted. The CDR3 length is 14 residues. Germline loops: CDR1 SGHAT, CDR2 FQNNGV. The V gene lost 11 bases and the J gene lost 1 base, with 14 bases spanning the gap. The sample comes from a study of tumor-infiltrating lymphocytes in primary liver carcinoma. Whole-study context: Donors had hepatocellular carcinoma or combined HCC and intrahepatic cholangiocarcinoma. Samples returned roughly 3.65 to 7.13 million productive TCRbeta reads, a yield that was similar across tissue types. The tumors ranged from roughly 4 to 11 cm across and fell within stage T1-T3 N0M0. Overall study findings and caveats: Tumor-adjacent and tumor-blood pairs shared less of their repertoires than tumor region pairs shared.

The authors made TCR beta cDNA from roughly 480 ng total RNA with a constant-region primer. Construction of TCR beta libraries relied on three successive nested multiplex PCR rounds employing slightly modified ARM-PCR. Amplification in the first two PCR rounds was performed using TRBV1-TRBV30 forward primers and a C-beta reverse primer for around 10 cycles each. Each CDR3 protein is one row after TCRdb ran MiXCR on the multiplex PCR reads. Among more than 150,000 distinct CDR3 sequences listed, 50% to 75% were seen once. This chain links TRBV11-2 with TRBJ2-2, with a possible D match to TRBD1 (5 bases). Sequences were obtained from peripheral blood. The sequence was collected from a man aged 35 to 55 with primary liver carcinoma and hepatitis B virus infection. As DNA, the CDR3 is TGTGCCGTCTACAGGATACAGAACACCGGGGAGCTGTTTTTT. Translated: CAVYRIQNTGELFF.